This T cell receptor (beta chain) emerged from a study of PD-L1 blockade in urothelial cancer (TCRdb year 2017). Background on the whole study: All patients started therapy in the mid-2010s and received atezolizumab 1,200 mg intravenously every 3 weeks. Twenty-five of 29 patients were identified as males with urothelial cancer of bladder origin, and a prior smoking history was reported by 18 of 29 patients. Patients had an ECOG performance status of 0 or 1 and had received between 0 and 3 prior chemotherapy regimens. Blood samples were analyzed at two time points: 3 weeks after treatment start (second dose) and 6 weeks after treatment start. Blood samples gave a median of approximately 150,000 T cells and roughly 83,000 unique TCRs, with a median clonality of 0.080. The study was an exploratory multi-omic analysis of somatic, immune and clinical correlates of response to PD-L1 blockade with atezolizumab in urothelial cancer. Pretreatment tumor samples, along with matched peripheral blood collected serially before and after atezolizumab treatment, underwent TCR sequencing. Durable clinical benefit meant progression-free survival longer than 6 months, and TCR features were also tested against progression-free and overall survival. In the same patients, whole exome sequencing and RNA sequencing of pretreatment tumors were performed in addition to TCR sequencing. Durable clinical benefit was achieved by nine patients and was not achieved by 20 patients. Pretreatment blood TCR-seq was available for 30 or so patients, at least one posttreatment blood collection was obtained for around 24 patients, and tumor TCR-seq was available for around 24 patients.

Synthetic TCR analog templates were spiked into each PCR to estimate absolute template abundance from read counts. The immunoSEQ assay was used to amplify TCRbeta CDR3 regions from genomic DNA with bias-controlled V and J gene primers. Sequencing of rearranged TCRbeta segments was performed at approximately 20X coverage. Under the source paper's analysis protocol: Clustering was used to correct sequencing errors, and CDR3s were annotated against IMGT to assign V, D and J genes. Downstream analyses used only productive TCRbeta rearrangements, leaving out any out-of-frame or stop-codon sequences. Clonality was computed as one minus Shannon entropy normalized by the log of the number of unique productive sequences. Clones differing between time points or between blood and tumor were identified using Fisher's exact test with Benjamini-Hochberg correction, with an adjusted p below 0.01 applied as the threshold. TCRdb's version of the immuneACCESS table is confined to in-frame rearrangements and falls short of the full clone set. An unresolved V gene accounts for under half of the shortfall where checked; the remainder is of unknown origin. V, J and clone size derive from that table, while D and trimming were established from the DNA sequence. The sample table holds 35,000 to 45,000 clones, of which roughly 90% were seen once. The leading ten clones occupy roughly 12% of the sample.

This sample's time point label indicates: pretreatment peripheral blood. The cohort comprised more than 25 patients with locally advanced or metastatic urothelial carcinoma treated at Memorial Sloan Kettering on a trial protocol. Peripheral blood mononuclear cells were collected pretreatment and during treatment, with between 1 and 8 total time points obtained per patient. The Qiagen DNeasy Blood extraction kit was used to purify genomic DNA from total PBMCs and tumor samples. PBMCs were collected pretreatment and during treatment, and were isolated and stored as previously described. Concerning this clone itself: Its antigen has not been determined. No base quality information exists; no much larger clone differs at one position.

Findings and caveats that apply to the study as a whole: Because the sample size was small (n ≈ 30) and many of the analyses were exploratory, the results are meant to be hypothesis-generating. Improved progression-free and overall survival was associated with having pretreatment peripheral blood TCR clonality below the median. Greater expansion of tumor-associated TCR clones in peripheral blood 3 weeks after the start of treatment was observed in patients with durable benefit (n of about 20, p = 0.022).

The CDR3 has 14 amino acids, counting the end cysteine and phenylalanine. Left in the record is the CDR3 DNA by itself, 42 bases read in frame from the first base. The germline V gene gives CDR1 as KGHSH and CDR2 as LQKENI. Trimming takes 4 bases off V and 5 bases off J; junction bases not matched to a gene: 5. The TCR originated in a woman aged 60-75 years with urothelial cancer. The chain couples TRBV18 to TRBJ2-5; 9 middle bases align to TRBD1. Specimen: PBMCs, collected around atezolizumab (anti-PD-L1) treatment. The CDR3 reads as follows: CASSRQGEGETQYF. The nucleotides read TGTGCCAGCTCACGACAGGGGGAAGGGGAGACCCAGTACTTC.